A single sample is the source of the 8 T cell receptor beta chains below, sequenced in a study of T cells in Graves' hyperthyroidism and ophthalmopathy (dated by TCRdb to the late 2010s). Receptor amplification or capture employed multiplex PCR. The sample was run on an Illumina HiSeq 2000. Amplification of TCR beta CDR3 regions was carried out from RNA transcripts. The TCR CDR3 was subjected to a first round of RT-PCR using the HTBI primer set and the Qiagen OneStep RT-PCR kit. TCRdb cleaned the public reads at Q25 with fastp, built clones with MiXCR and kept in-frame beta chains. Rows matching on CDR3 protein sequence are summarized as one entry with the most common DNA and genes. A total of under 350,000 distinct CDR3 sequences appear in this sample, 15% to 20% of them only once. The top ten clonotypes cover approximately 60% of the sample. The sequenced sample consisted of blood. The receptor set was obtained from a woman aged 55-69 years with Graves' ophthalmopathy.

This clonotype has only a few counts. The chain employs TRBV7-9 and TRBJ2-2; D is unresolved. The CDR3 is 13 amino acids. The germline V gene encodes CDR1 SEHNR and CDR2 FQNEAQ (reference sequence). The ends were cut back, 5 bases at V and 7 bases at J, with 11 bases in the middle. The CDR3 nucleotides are TGTGCCAGCAGCGGGGTGGAGAACGGGGAGCTGTTTTTT. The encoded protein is CASSGVENGELFF.

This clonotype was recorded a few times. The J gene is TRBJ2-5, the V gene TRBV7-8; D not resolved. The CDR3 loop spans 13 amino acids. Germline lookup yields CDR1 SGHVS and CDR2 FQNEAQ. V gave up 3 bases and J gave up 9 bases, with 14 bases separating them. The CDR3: CASSFDNAGAQYF. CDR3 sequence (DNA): TGTGCCAGCAGCTTTGACAACGCCGGAGCCCAGTACTTC.

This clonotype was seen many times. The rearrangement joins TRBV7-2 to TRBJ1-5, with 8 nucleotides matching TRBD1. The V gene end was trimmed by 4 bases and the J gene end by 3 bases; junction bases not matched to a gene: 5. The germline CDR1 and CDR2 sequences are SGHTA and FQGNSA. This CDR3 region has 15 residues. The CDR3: CASSSRTGPNQPQHF. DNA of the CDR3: TGTGCCAGCAGCTCCCGGACAGGGCCCAATCAGCCCCAGCATTTT.

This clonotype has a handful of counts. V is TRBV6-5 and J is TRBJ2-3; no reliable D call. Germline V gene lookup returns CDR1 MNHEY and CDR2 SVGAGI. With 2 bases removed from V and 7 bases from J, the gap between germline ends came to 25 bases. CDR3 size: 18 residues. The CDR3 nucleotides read TGTGCCAGCAGTTACCCCCGCCAACCGGGCCCCACGGCAAATACGCAGTATTTT. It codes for CASSYPRQPGPTANTQYF.

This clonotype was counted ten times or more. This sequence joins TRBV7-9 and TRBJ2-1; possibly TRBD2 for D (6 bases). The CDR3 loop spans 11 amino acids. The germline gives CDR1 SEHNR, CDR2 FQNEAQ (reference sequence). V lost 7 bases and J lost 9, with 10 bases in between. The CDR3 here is CASTETSEQFF. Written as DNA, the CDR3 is TGTGCCAGCACCGAGACTAGTGAGCAGTTCTTC.

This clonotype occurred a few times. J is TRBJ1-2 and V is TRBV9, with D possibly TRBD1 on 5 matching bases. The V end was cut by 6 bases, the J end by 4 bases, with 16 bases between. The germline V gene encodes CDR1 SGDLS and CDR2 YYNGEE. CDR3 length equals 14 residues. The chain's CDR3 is CASTRGGIGYGYTF. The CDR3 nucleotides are TGTGCCAGCACCCGGGGGGGGATTGGCTATGGCTACACCTTC.

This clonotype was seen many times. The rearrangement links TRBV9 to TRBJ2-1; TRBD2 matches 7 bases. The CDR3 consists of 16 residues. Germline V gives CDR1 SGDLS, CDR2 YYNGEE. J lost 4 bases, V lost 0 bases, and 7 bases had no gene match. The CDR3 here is CASSVAGSGLYNEQFF. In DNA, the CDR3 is TGTGCCAGCAGCGTAGCGGGTAGCGGGCTTTACAATGAGCAGTTCTTC.

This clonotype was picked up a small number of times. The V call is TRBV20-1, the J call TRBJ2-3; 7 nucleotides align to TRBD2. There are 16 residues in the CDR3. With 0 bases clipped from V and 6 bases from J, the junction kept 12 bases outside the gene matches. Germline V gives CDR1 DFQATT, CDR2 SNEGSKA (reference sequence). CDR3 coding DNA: TGCAGTGCTAGAGATCATGCGGGAGACCTAGGGGATACGCAGTATTTT. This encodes CSARDHAGDLGDTQYF.